Listed below are T cell receptor beta chains from one sample, sequenced in a study of Graves' ophthalmopathy and Graves' hyperthyroidism. TCRdb re-called the multiplex PCR reads through MiXCR, storing one row per CDR3 protein. Among approximately 210,000 distinct CDR3 sequences listed, around 28% were seen once. Sample: peripheral blood. These receptors were taken from a man aged 50 to 59 with Graves' ophthalmopathy. The CDR3 runs from the conserved cysteine through the conserved F or W. The D gene is left open where the match is weak. Some rows mark clone size as missing; the rest say once, few, many or name a class of expanded clone.

CDR3 DNA | CDR3 protein | J gene | clone size | V gene | D gene
TGTGCCAGCAGCTTAGGGACATACATGAACACTGAAGCTTTCTTT | CASSLGTYMNTEAFF | TRBJ1-1 | many | TRBV7-8 | .
TGTGCCAGCAGATGGACAGGGAGTGGCGAGCAGTACTTC | CASRWTGSGEQYF | TRBJ2-7 | many | TRBV6-1 | TRBD1
TGTGCCGCCCATCCTCCCGGCTACACCTTC | CAAHPPGYTF | TRBJ1-2 | . | TRBV30 | .
TGTGCCAGCACCGTTCGTGACAGGGTCAACACTGAAGCTTTCTTT | CASTVRDRVNTEAFF | TRBJ1-1 | few | TRBV6-1 | TRBD1
TGTGCCAGCAGCCCCGTCGTCCTGGGGGAGACCCAGTACTTC | CASSPVVLGETQYF | TRBJ2-5 | . | TRBV11-2 | .
TGTGCCAGCAGTTGGGGGACACCTAATCAGCCCCAGCATTTT | CASSWGTPNQPQHF | TRBJ1-5 | . | TRBV12-3/TRBV12-4 | .
TGTGCCAGCTTAGCGGGACCCTCTGGGGCCAACGTCCTGACTTTC | CASLAGPSGANVLTF | TRBJ2-6 | once | TRBV7-2 | TRBD2
TGTGCCAGTAGTTCCTACTCCGGCGGGGAGCTGTTTTTT | CASSSYSGGELFF | TRBJ2-2 | many | TRBV19 | .
TGCGCCAGCAGCCATACCGGGACAGATAGCAATCAGCCCCAGCATTTT | CASSHTGTDSNQPQHF | TRBJ1-5 | many | TRBV4-1 | TRBD1
TGTGCCAGCAGCTTCACTAGCGGGTACACCGGGGAGCTGTTTTTT | CASSFTSGYTGELFF | TRBJ2-2 | many | TRBV7-3 | TRBD2
TGTGCCAGCAGTGTCGACAGGGCTCAAGAGACCCAGTACTTC | CASSVDRAQETQYF | TRBJ2-5 | few | TRBV6-1 | TRBD1
TGTGCCAGTAGTATGGGCTCTGCGCCCTCCTACGAGCAGTACTTC | CASSMGSAPSYEQYF | TRBJ2-7 | many | TRBV19 | .
TGTGCCAGCAGCTTACTAGCGGGGACCACAGATACGCAGTATTTT | CASSLLAGTTDTQYF | TRBJ2-3 | many | TRBV7-9 | TRBD2
TGTGCCAGCAGCGTAGGTGGGGGGACCGAGCAGTACTTC | CASSVGGGTEQYF | TRBJ2-7 | many | TRBV9 | .
TGTGCCACCAGCAGAGTTGGAAGGGACACTGAAGCTTTCTTT | CATSRVGRDTEAFF | TRBJ1-1 | . | TRBV15 | .
TGTGCCAGCAGTAGGACGACCCATCAGCCCCAGCATTTT | CASSRTTHQPQHF | TRBJ1-5 | many | TRBV6-2/TRBV6-3 | .
TGTGCCAGCTGTAGGGATACGGTTAGCGGCGGCTACACCTTC | CASCRDTVSGGYTF | TRBJ1-2 | many | TRBV2 | .
TGTGCCAGCAGCTTAGCGGGGGCGACAGGGGACTACGAGCAGTACTTC | CASSLAGATGDYEQYF | TRBJ2-7 | few | TRBV7-2 | TRBD1
TGCAGCGTTGCCGGGACTAGCGGAGGAGAGACCCAGTACTTC | CSVAGTSGGETQYF | TRBJ2-5 | many | TRBV29-1 | TRBD2
TGTGCCAGCAGCCGGCTTCCGGACGGCTCCTACGAGCAGTACTTC | CASSRLPDGSYEQYF | TRBJ2-7 | once | TRBV2 | .
TGTGCCAGCAGGCCGGGACAGTACCAAGAGACCCAGTACTTC | CASRPGQYQETQYF | TRBJ2-5 | many | TRBV2 | TRBD1
TGTGCCAGCAGTCCACCCCCCTTAGGGCTAGCGCAAACCTACGAGCAGTACTTC | CASSPPPLGLAQTYEQYF | TRBJ2-7 | many | TRBV6-4 | .
TGCGCCAGTGGAGTGGGACTAGCGAACACCGGGGAGCTGTTTTTT | CASGVGLANTGELFF | TRBJ2-2 | many | TRBV10-2 | TRBD2
TGCAGTGCTAGGGGGACTAGCGTTTACGAGCAGTACTTC | CSARGTSVYEQYF | TRBJ2-7 | many | TRBV20-1 | TRBD2
TGCAGTGCTAGAGATTTAGCGGGAGACCACAATGAGCAGTTCTTC | CSARDLAGDHNEQFF | TRBJ2-1 | many | TRBV20-1 | TRBD2
TGTGCCAGTACGGACATTAGGGCCACTGAAGCTTTCTTT | CASTDIRATEAFF | TRBJ1-1 | many | TRBV19 | .
TGTGCCACCTTGGAGGACAACCAAGAGACCCAGTACTTC | CATLEDNQETQYF | TRBJ2-5 | . | TRBV28 | .
TGCGCCAGCAGCCAAGCGGGACTACTGGCTAGCGAGCAGTACTTC | CASSQAGLLASEQYF | TRBJ2-7 | many | TRBV4-1 | TRBD2
TGTGCCAGCAGTTTAACGGGGAACACCATATATTTT | CASSLTGNTIYF | TRBJ1-3 | . | TRBV28 | .
TGCGCCAGCACCCCCGGGGGGGTCGGAAAGACCCAGTACTTC | CASTPGGVGKTQYF | TRBJ2-5 | many | TRBV10-2 | TRBD2
TGCGCCAGCAGCTCCCGGACCAGCTCCTACGAGCAGTACTTC | CASSSRTSSYEQYF | TRBJ2-7 | many | TRBV5-1 | .
TGTGCTAGTGGTTTGGCGGGCACAGATACGCAGTATTTT | CASGLAGTDTQYF | TRBJ2-3 | . | TRBV12-5 | .